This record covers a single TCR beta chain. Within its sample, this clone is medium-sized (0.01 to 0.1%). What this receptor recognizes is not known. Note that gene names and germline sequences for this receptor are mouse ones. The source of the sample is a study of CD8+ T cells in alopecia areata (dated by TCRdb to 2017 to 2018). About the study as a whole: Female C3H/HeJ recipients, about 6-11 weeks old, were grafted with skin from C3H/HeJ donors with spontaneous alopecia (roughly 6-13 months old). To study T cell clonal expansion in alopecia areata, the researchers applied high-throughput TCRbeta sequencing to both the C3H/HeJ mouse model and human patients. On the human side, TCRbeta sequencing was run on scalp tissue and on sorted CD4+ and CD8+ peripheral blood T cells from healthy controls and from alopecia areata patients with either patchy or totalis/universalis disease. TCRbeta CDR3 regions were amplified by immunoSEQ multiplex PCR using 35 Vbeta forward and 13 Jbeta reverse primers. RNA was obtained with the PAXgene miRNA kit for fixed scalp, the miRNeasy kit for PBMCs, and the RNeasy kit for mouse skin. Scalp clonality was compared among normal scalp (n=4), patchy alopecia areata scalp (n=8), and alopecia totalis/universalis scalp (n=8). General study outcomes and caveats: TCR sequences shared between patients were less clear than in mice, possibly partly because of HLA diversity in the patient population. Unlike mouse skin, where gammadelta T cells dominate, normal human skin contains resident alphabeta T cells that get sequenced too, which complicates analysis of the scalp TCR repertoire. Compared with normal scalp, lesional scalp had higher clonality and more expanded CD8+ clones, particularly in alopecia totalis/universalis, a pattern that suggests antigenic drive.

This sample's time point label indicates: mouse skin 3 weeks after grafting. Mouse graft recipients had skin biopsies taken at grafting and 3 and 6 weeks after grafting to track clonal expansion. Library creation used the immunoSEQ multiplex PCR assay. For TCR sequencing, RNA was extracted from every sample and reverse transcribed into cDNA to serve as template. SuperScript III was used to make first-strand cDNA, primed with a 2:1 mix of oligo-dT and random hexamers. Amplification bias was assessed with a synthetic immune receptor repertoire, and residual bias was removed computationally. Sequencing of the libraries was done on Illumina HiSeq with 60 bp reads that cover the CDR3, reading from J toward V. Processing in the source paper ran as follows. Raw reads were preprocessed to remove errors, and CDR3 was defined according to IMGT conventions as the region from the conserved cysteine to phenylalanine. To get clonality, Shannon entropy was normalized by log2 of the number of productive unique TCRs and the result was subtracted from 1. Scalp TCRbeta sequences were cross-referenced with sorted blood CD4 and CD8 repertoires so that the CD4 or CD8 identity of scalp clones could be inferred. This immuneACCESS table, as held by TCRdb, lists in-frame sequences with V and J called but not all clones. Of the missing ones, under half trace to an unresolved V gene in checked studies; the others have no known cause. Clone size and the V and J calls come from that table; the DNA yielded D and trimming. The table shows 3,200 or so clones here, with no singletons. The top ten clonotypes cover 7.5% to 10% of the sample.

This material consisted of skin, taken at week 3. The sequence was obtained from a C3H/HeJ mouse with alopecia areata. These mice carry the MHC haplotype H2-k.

CDR3 reads: CTCSAEQGRNSPLYF. CDR3 bases read: TGCACCTGCAGTGCAGAACAGGGGCGGAATTCGCCC. This chain joins TRBV1 to TRBJ1-6; 7 central nucleotides agree with TRBD1. Sequencing ends 3 residues short of the CDR3 end; the germline J gene provides the rest. TRBJ1-6 is filed as an ORF, its function uncertain. Germline trimming: 0 bases from V, 7 bases from J; junction bases outside gene matches: 3. Reading the germline V gene (reference sequence) gives CDR1 NSQYPW and CDR2 LRSPGD. The CDR3 runs 15 residues from the cysteine to the phenylalanine. Sequencing covers 36 bases of the CDR3, shown here with the frame starting at base 1.